The 21 T cell receptor beta chains below all came from one sample that was sequenced in a study of CD8+CD57+ T cells in acquired aplastic anemia. TCR beta VDJ and CDR3 profiling used genomic DNA as template. TCRdb used MiXCR to reprocess the reads, holding one entry per CDR3 protein. The sample yields about 200,000 distinct CDR3 sequences, around three fifths seen once. Patients sequenced had flow cytometry evidence of CD8+CD57+ cell expansion. The sequenced sample was sorted CD4+, CD8+, or CD8+CD57+ T cells (not recorded which) from PBMCs. Receptors were obtained from a human donor with aplastic anemia.

This chain joins TRBV10-2 and TRBJ2-7, with D perhaps given as TRBD1 or TRBD2 (6 bases each). CDR1 is WSHSY, CDR2 SAAADI, per germline. The CDR3 runs 14 residues. Trimming stripped 5 bases from V and 6 bases from J, with 17 bases between. Here the CDR3 DNA reads TGCGCCAGCAGTAACGTCGGGGGCTTCGGCGAGCAGTACTTC. Residues: CASSNVGGFGEQYF.

The chain combines TRBV5-4 with TRBJ2-5; D gene uncertain. Germline V gene data show CDR1 as SGHNT and CDR2 as YYREEE (reference sequence). V was clipped by 1 base and J by 5 bases, with 15 bases between them. The CDR3 runs to 15 residues. CDR3 nucleotide sequence: TGTGCCAGCAGCTTGCGACGAGCTGGGTTGGAGACCCAGTACTTC. Amino acids: CASSLRRAGLETQYF. Together with reference TRBV5-4 and TRBJ2-5, the CDR3 gives the full variable domain: ETGVTQSPTHLIKTRGQQVTLRCSSQSGHNTVSWYQQALGQGPQFIFQYYREEENGRGNFPPRFSGLQFPNYSSELNVNALELDDSALYLCASSLRRAGLETQYFGPGTRLLVL.

V usage is TRBV11-1 and J usage is TRBJ2-1; tentatively, D is TRBD1 (6 bases). The CDR3 length is 17 residues. With 5 bases removed from V and 8 bases from J, the gap between germline ends came to 25 bases. Germline V gene data show CDR1 as SGHAT and CDR2 as FQDESV (reference sequence). CDR3 sequence: CASSPGGTRGNRDEQFF. DNA for the CDR3: TGTGCCAGCAGCCCAGGTGGGACAAGGGGGAATAGGGATGAGCAGTTCTTC.

The V gene is TRBV2, the J gene TRBJ1-1, with D hard to call. Between the trimmed V and J ends, which lost 1 base and 3 bases, there was a span of 6 bases. The CDR3 is made up of 13 amino acids. The germline gives CDR1 SNHLY, CDR2 FYNNEI. CDR3 in amino acids: CASSEGVDTEAFF. DNA for the CDR3: TGTGCCAGCAGTGAAGGTGTGGACACTGAAGCTTTCTTT.

This clonotype was seen many times. The chain links TRBV10-3 to TRBJ1-2, with D possibly TRBD1 on 5 matching bases. Germline V gene data show CDR1 as ENHRY and CDR2 as SYGVKD. CDR3 length: 15 residues. The germline V and J ends were trimmed by 8 bases and 1 base, with 17 bases remaining between them. The CDR3, as DNA: TGTGCCATCTCCCCGAGAGGGGATGTTAACTATGGCTACACCTTC. Protein product: CAISPRGDVNYGYTF.

The rearrangement links TRBV19 to TRBJ1-2; D not certain. V lost 3 bases, J lost 0 bases, and 5 bases lay in between. The CDR3 totals 13 residues. CDR1 and CDR2 (germline): LNHDA, SQIVND (reference sequence). The CDR3 sequence: CASSIIPNYGYTF. CDR3 sequence (DNA): TGTGCCAGTAGTATTATCCCTAACTATGGCTACACCTTC.

The rearrangement links TRBV14 to TRBJ2-7, with D hard to call. Germline V gene sequence: CDR1 SGHDN, CDR2 FVKESK. V was cut by 4 bases and J by 2 bases, with 9 bases left in between. CDR3 length equals 13 residues. The CDR3 sequence is CASSRQLTYEQYF. Written as DNA, the CDR3 is TGTGCCAGCAGCCGGCAGTTAACCTACGAGCAGTACTTC.

The chain uses TRBV19 and TRBJ1-2, with D tentatively TRBD1 (5 bases). The ends were cut back, 2 bases at V and 2 bases at J, with 15 bases in the middle. Germline V gives CDR1 LNHDA, CDR2 SQIVND (reference sequence). The CDR3 totals 16 residues. The CDR3 is CASSIPPGRRNYGYTF. The DNA of the CDR3 is TGTGCCAGTAGTATACCCCCAGGGCGTCGAAACTATGGCTACACCTTC.

This clonotype was counted only a few times. This chain links TRBV4-1 with TRBJ2-1; D remains ambiguous. Germline loops: CDR1 MGHRA, CDR2 YSYEKL. The CDR3 is 14 residues long. The V gene lost 1 base and the J gene lost 3 bases, with 7 bases spanning the gap. The CDR3 protein is CASSQGGYYNEQFF. Written as DNA, the CDR3 is TGCGCCAGCAGCCAAGGAGGTTACTACAATGAGCAGTTCTTC.

To note about this clonotype: Just one base apart from a much larger clone, this may be a read error. The gene calls are TRBV5-5 and TRBJ2-2; maybe TRBD1 (6 bases). The CDR3 is made up of 16 amino acids. Germline-derived CDR1 and CDR2 are SGHKS and YYEKEE (reference sequence). CDR3 in DNA: TGCGCCAGCAGCCGGCCCCGACAGGCCCCGAGGGGGGAGCTGTTTTTT. Translated: CASSRPRQAPRGELFF.

This clonotype has a single count. CDR3 in DNA: TGCAGTTGGGACCGAAATACAGATACGCAGTATTTT. Its protein product is CSWDRNTDTQYF. This chain uses TRBV20-1 with TRBJ2-3; D possibly matches TRBD1 or TRBD2 (5 bases each). Per germline, CDR1 DFQATT and CDR2 SNEGSKA (reference sequence). This CDR3 contains 12 residues. V dropped 8 bases and J dropped 3 bases, with 12 bases sitting between them.

This clonotype showed up just a few times. The chain carries TRBV14 and TRBJ2-2; D is uncertain. The CDR3 extends over 14 amino acids. CDR1 and CDR2 (germline): SGHDN, FVKESK. Trimming stripped 2 bases from V and 2 bases from J, with 6 bases between. The CDR3 is CASSQSVNTGELFF. CDR3 DNA sequence: TGTGCCAGCAGCCAATCAGTAAACACCGGGGAGCTGTTTTTT.

The chain carries TRBV11-2 and TRBJ2-3, with D tentatively TRBD2 (5 bases). Germline V gene data show CDR1 as SGHAT and CDR2 as FQNNGV. Trimming left V 7 bases short and J 1 base short, with 12 bases between. The CDR3 runs 14 residues. CDR3 bases: TGTGCCAGCACGCACGACGGGGGCACAGATACGCAGTATTTT. Translated: CASTHDGGTDTQYF. The entire variable domain, with the rest obtained from reference TRBV11-2 and TRBJ2-3, is as follows: EAGVAQSPRYKIIEKRQSVAFWCNPISGHATLYWYQQILGQGPKLLIQFQNNGVVDDSQLPKDRFSAERLKGVDSTLKIQPAKLEDSAVYLCASTHDGGTDTQYFGPGTRLTVL.

This chain connects TRBV6-5 to TRBJ1-1; D is unresolved. V was shortened by 2 bases and J by 0 bases, with 16 bases between the two germline ends. Germline assignment: CDR1 MNHEY and CDR2 SVGAGI. This CDR3 comprises 17 residues. This CDR3 is CASSYPPGGGMNTEAFF. The CDR3 DNA follows: TGTGCCAGCAGTTACCCCCCCGGTGGAGGGATGAACACTGAAGCTTTCTTT.

This clonotype has at least ten counts. The rearrangement links TRBV24-1 to TRBJ2-3, with D unresolved. This CDR3 has 18 residues. From germline, CDR1 is KGHDR and CDR2 SFDVKD. V was shortened by 4 bases and J by 0 bases, with 19 bases between the two germline ends. CDR3 protein: CATSDPSGSGRSTDTQYF. Here the CDR3 DNA reads TGTGCCACCAGTGACCCTTCCGGATCGGGCAGGAGCACAGATACGCAGTATTTT.

The chain is built from TRBV24-1 and TRBJ1-2; TRBD1 matches 7 bases. CDR3 length: 15 amino acids. The junction had 7 bases not matched to a gene; V was cut back by 3 bases and J by 4 bases. The germline CDR1 and CDR2 sequences are KGHDR and SFDVKD. The CDR3 loop reads CATSDPRQGPYGYTF. CDR3 coding DNA: TGTGCCACCAGTGATCCTAGACAGGGACCCTATGGCTACACCTTC.

The chain links TRBV5-1 to TRBJ2-2; D is unresolved. Trimming took off 1 base at V and 3 bases at J, with 10 bases between the two ends. Germline V gene lookup returns CDR1 SGHRS and CDR2 YFSETQ. The CDR3 consists of 15 residues. In DNA form, the CDR3 reads TGCGCCAGCAGCTTGACCGATTTCTACACCGGGGAGCTGTTTTTT. Its protein product is CASSLTDFYTGELFF.

The table lists this clonotype with a few counts. The gene calls are TRBV27 and TRBJ2-1; D gene unclear. This CDR3 has 13 residues. CDR1 and CDR2 from the germline V gene are MNHEY and SMNVEV (reference sequence). V lost 0 bases to trimming and J lost 10 bases, with 10 bases between them. DNA for the CDR3: TGTGCCAGCAGTTTATCCCGACCCGGGGAGCAGTTCTTC. Residues: CASSLSRPGEQFF.

Only a few counts were recorded for this clonotype. The rearrangement joins TRBV15 to TRBJ2-5; 11 bases agree with TRBD2. The V gene end was trimmed by 5 bases and the J gene end by 8 bases; junction bases not matched to a gene: 10. Germline V lookup: CDR1 LNHNV, CDR2 YYDKDF (reference sequence). The CDR3 extends over 15 amino acids. The CDR3 coding sequence is TGTGCCACCAGCGGGGGGGGACTAGCGGCTGAAACCCAGTACTTC. Protein product: CATSGGGLAAETQYF.

The V and J genes are TRBV6-2 or TRBV6-3 and TRBJ2-7, with D possibly TRBD2 on 5 matching bases. The CDR3 runs 14 residues. V was clipped by 5 bases and J by 4 bases, with 15 bases between them. Per the germline V gene, CDR1 is MNHEY and CDR2 is SVGEGT. Written as DNA, the CDR3 is TGTGCCAGCAGTCCTCGGAGCGGTTTTTACGAGCAGTACTTC. Translation gives CASSPRSGFYEQYF.

This chain uses TRBV20-1 with TRBJ2-1, with TRBD2 matching over 14 bases. V was pared by 6 bases and J by 2 bases, with 6 bases of the junction left unmatched. CDR1 and CDR2 from the germline V gene are DFQATT and SNEGSKA (reference sequence). The CDR3 spans 16 residues. CDR3 nucleotide sequence: TGCAGTGCGCAGGGACTAGCGGGGGTGACCTACAATGAGCAGTTCTTC. This translates into CSAQGLAGVTYNEQFF.